The clone carrying this TCR beta chain came up once. The target antigen is unknown. Preparing the TCRbeta library involved the use of unique molecular identifiers. TCRdb processed the PCR reads anew with MiXCR; each CDR3 protein has one entry. This sample yields about 980,000 distinct CDR3 sequences, of which about 26% are seen a single time; around 30% belongs to the top ten. The sample belongs to a study of T-cell reconstitution after alpha-beta-depleted transplantation in children. Study findings and constraints: About two months after transplant, alpha-beta T cells reportedly came from several hundred expanded graft clones.

Trimming removed 6 bases at V and 7 bases at J, with 13 bases between. The CDR3 covers 12 residues. This receptor was identified in a boy in the first two years of life who had a stem cell transplant for SCID, so the T cells may come from the graft donor. The chain recombines TRBV12-3 or TRBV12-4 with TRBJ2-7; the D gene is possibly TRBD2 (5 bases). The specimen was PBMCs, mostly from graft donor cells, collected 360 days after TCRalphabeta/CD19-depleted stem cell transplant. CDR3 coding DNA: TGTGCCAGCAGGAACCTAGCAACGGAGCAGTACTTC. Translation gives CASRNLATEQYF.